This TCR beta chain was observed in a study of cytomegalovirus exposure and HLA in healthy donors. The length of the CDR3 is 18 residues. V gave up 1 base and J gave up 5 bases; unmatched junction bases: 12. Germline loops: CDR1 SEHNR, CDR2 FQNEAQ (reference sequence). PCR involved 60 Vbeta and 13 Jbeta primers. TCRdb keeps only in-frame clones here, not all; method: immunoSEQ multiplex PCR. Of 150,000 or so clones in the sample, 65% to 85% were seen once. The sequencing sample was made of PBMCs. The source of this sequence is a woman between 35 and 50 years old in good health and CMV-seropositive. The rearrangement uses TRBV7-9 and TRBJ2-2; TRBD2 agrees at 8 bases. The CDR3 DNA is TGTGCCAGCAGCTTAGTACGGGAGGGCCGCGGAAGGACCGGGGAGCTGTTTTTT. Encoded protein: CASSLVREGRGRTGELFF.